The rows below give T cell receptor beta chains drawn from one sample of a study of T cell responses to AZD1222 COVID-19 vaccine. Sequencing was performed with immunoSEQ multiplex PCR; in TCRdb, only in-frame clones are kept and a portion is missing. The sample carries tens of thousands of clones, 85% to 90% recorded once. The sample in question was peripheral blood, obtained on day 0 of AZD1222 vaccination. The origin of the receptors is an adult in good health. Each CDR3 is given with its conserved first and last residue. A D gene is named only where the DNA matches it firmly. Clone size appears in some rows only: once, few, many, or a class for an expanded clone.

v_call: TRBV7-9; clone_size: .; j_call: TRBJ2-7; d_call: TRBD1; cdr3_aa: CASSFLARGPGYEQYF; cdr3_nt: TGTGCCAGCAGCTTCTTGGCCAGGGGGCCGGGCTACGAGCAGTACTTC
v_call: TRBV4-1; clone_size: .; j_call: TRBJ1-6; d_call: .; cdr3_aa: CASSSDSNNSPLHF; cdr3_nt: TGCGCCAGCAGCTCGGACAGTAATAATTCACCCCTCCACTTT
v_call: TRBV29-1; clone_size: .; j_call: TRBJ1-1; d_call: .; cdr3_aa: CSADWGRNTEAFF; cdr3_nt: TGCAGCGCTGATTGGGGCCGGAACACTGAAGCTTTCTTT
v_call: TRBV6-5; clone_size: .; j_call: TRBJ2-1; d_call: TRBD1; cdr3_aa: CASSFRTGNVYNEQFF; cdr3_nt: TGTGCCAGCAGTTTTCGGACAGGGAACGTATACAATGAGCAGTTCTTC
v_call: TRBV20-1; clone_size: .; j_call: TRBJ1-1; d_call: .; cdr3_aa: CSASKGLNTEAFF; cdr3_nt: TGCAGTGCTAGTAAGGGGCTGAACACTGAAGCTTTCTTT
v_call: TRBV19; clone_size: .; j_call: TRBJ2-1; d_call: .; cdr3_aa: CASSPWIYNEQFF; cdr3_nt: TGTGCCAGTAGTCCCTGGATCTACAATGAGCAGTTCTTC
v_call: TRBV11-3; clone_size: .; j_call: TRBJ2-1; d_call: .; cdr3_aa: CASSPPYRVDNEQFF; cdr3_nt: TGTGCCAGCAGCCCCCCTTACAGGGTAGACAATGAGCAGTTCTTC
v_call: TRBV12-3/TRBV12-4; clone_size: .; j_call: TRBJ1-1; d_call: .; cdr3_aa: CASSLGGNTEAFF; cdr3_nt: TGTGCCAGCAGTTTAGGCGGGAACACTGAAGCTTTCTTT
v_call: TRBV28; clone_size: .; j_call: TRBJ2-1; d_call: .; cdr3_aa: CASLTPKVWNEQFF; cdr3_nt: TGTGCCAGCCTAACCCCCAAGGTCTGGAATGAGCAGTTCTTC
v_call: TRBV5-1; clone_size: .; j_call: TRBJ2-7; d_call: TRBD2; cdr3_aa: CASSLLTSGGGTQYF; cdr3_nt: TGCGCCAGCAGCTTGCTGACTAGCGGGGGGGGCACGCAGTACTTC
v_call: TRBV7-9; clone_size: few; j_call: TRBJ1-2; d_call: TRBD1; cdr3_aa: CASRPAVSDRDYGYTF; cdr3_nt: TGTGCCAGCAGGCCGGCGGTCTCGGACAGGGACTATGGCTACACCTTC
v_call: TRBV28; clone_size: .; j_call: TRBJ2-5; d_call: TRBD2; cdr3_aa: CASSSGGVSETQYF; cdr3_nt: TGTGCCAGCAGTAGCGGGGGGGTCTCGGAGACCCAGTACTTC
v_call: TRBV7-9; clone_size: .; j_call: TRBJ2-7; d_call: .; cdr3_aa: CASSTGTLYWQYF; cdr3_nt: TGTGCCAGCAGCACCGGGACCCTCTATTGGCAGTACTTC
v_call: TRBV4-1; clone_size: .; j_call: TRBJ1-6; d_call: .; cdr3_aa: CASSQDPPPGNSPLHF; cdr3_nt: TGCGCCAGCAGCCAAGATCCACCCCCCGGGAATTCACCCCTCCACTTT
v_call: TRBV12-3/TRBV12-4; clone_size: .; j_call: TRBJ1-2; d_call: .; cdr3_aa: CASSHGANYGYTF; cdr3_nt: TGTGCCAGCAGTCACGGGGCTAACTATGGCTACACCTTC
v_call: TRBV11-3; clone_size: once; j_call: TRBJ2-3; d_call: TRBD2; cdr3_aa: CASSLGTTTDTQYF; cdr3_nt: TGTGCCAGCAGCTTGGGGACTACCACAGATACGCAGTATTTT
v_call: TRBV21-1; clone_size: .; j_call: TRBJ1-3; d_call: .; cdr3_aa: CASTRRGFSIFPASSGNTIYF; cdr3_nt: TGTGCCAGCACGAGGCGGGGATTCTCTATTTTTCCCGCGAGCTCTGGAAACACCATATATTTT
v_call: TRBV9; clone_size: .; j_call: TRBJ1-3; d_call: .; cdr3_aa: CASSVVGVTGNTIYF; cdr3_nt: TGTGCCAGCAGCGTAGTGGGGGTGACTGGAAACACCATATATTTT
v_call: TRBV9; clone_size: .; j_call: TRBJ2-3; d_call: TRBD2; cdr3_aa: CASSARTSGSTDTQYF; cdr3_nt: TGTGCCAGCAGCGCAAGGACTAGCGGGAGCACAGATACGCAGTATTTT
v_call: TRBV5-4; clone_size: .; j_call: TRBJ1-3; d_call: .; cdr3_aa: CASSLFSVTAGNTIYF; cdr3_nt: TGTGCCAGCAGCTTGTTCTCCGTCACAGCAGGAAACACCATATATTTT
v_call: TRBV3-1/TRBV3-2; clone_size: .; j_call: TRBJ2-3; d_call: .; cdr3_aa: CASSSRGPIAMQDTQYF; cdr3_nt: TGTGCCAGCAGCTCCAGGGGTCCCATTGCCATGCAAGATACGCAGTATTTT
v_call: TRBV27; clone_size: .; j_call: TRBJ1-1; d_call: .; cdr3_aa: CASSPTFGEGVEAFF; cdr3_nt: TGTGCCAGCAGTCCTACGTTCGGGGAGGGGGTTGAAGCTTTCTTT
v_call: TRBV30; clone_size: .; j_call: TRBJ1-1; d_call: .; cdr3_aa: CAWSVLRESFF; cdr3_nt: TGTGCCTGGAGTGTACTAAGGGAGTCTTTCTTT
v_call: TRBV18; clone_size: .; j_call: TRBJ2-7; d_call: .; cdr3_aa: CASSPTGSYEQYF; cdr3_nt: TGTGCCAGCTCGCCAACAGGTTCCTACGAGCAGTACTTC
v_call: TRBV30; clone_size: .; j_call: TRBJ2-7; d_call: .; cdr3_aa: CAWISGAYEQYF; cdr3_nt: TGTGCCTGGATTTCCGGTGCCTACGAGCAGTACTTC
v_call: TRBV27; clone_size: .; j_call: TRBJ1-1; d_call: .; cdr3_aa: CASSSGAGTEAFF; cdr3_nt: TGTGCCAGCAGTTCCGGGGCCGGTACTGAAGCTTTCTTT
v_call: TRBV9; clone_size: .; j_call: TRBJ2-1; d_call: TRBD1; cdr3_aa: CASSATTGSRYLNEQFF; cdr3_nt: TGTGCCAGCAGCGCCACGACAGGGTCCCGGTATTTGAATGAGCAGTTCTTC
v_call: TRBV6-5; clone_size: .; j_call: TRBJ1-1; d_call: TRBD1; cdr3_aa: CASSSRSPTGGAFF; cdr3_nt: TGTGCCAGCAGTTCCCGGAGCCCCACAGGGGGAGCTTTCTTT
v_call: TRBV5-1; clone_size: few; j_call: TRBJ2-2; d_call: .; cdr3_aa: CASSETVTGELFF; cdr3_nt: TGCGCCAGCAGCGAGACAGTAACCGGGGAGCTGTTTTTT
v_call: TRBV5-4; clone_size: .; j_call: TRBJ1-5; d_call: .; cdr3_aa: CASSPGANQPQHF; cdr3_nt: TGTGCCAGCAGCCCAGGTGCCAATCAGCCCCAGCATTTT
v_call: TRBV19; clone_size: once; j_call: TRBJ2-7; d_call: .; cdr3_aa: CASSMRNSYEQYF; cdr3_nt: TGTGCCAGTAGTATGAGGAACAGCTACGAGCAGTACTTC
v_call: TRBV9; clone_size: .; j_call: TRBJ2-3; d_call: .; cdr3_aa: CASSVEDTQYF; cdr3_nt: TGTGCCAGCAGCGTAGAAGATACGCAGTATTTT
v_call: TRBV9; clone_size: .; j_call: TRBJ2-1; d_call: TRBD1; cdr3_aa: CASSVGGTGNNEQFF; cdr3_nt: TGTGCCAGCAGCGTAGGGGGGACAGGGAACAATGAGCAGTTCTTC
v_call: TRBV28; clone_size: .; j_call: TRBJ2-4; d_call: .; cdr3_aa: CASSFTGWAKNIQYF; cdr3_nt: TGTGCCAGCAGTTTTACAGGGTGGGCCAAAAACATTCAGTACTTC
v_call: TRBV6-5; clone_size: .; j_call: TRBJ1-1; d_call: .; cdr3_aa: CASSYQGSAFF; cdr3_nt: TGTGCCAGCAGTTACCAGGGCTCAGCTTTCTTT
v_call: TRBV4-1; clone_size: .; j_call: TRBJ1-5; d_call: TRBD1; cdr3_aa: CASSQEEAGGQPQHF; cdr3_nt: TGCGCCAGCAGCCAAGAGGAGGCAGGGGGGCAGCCCCAGCATTTT
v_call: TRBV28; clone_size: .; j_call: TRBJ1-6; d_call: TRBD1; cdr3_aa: CASSYRGSPLHF; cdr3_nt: TGTGCCAGCAGCTACAGGGGTTCACCCCTCCACTTT
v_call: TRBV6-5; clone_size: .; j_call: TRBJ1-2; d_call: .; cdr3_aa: CASRFTEYGYTF; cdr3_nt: TGTGCCAGCAGGTTTACAGAGTATGGCTACACCTTC
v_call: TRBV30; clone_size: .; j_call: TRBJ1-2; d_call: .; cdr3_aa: CAWSAVRGANGYTF; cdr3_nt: TGTGCCTGGAGTGCTGTTAGGGGGGCGAATGGCTACACCTTC
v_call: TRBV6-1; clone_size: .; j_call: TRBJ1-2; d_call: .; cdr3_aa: CASSDRGHPNYGYTF; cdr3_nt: TGTGCCAGCAGTGACAGGGGACACCCTAACTATGGCTACACCTTC
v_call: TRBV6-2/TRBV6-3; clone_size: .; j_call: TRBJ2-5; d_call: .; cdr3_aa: CASSRPDWKETQYF; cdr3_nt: TGTGCCAGCAGCCGTCCGGACTGGAAAGAGACCCAGTACTTC